Presented here are 19 T cell receptor beta chains from one specimen sequenced in a study of PD-L1 blockade in urothelial cancer. Sequencing was performed with immunoSEQ multiplex PCR; in TCRdb, only in-frame clones are kept and a portion is missing. In the table there are approximately 88,000 clones, 65% to 85% of which are singletons. The time point here: pretreatment peripheral blood. Material: PBMCs, obtained around atezolizumab (anti-PD-L1) treatment. Receptor source: a man aged 55 to 70 with urothelial cancer.

This rearrangement joins TRBV12-5 to TRBJ2-7; weak D call: TRBD2 (5 bases). The CDR3 totals 18 residues. Germline V gene sequence: CDR1 LGHNT, CDR2 FRNRAP. The V and J ends lost 0 bases and 4 bases respectively, with 22 bases between them. The CDR3 here is CASGLVPPSDAGRYEQYF. CDR3 in DNA: TGTGCTAGTGGTTTGGTACCTCCAAGCGACGCGGGTAGGTACGAGCAGTACTTC.

The chain carries TRBV5-1 and TRBJ2-3; 8 bases align to TRBD2. This CDR3 region has 16 residues. Germline CDR1 and CDR2: SGHRS and YFSETQ. The trim removed 1 base at V and 3 bases at J, leaving 7 bases unmatched. CDR3 DNA sequence: TGCGCCAGCAGCTTGCTCGACAGCGGGGGAACAGATACGCAGTATTTT. Its translation: CASSLLDSGGTDTQYF.

The rearrangement links TRBV6-5 to TRBJ2-5; weak D call: TRBD2 (5 bases). There are 15 residues in the CDR3. V gave up 0 bases and J gave up 1 base, with 9 bases separating them. Germline V CDR1 and CDR2: MNHEY, SVGAGI. The CDR3 protein is CASSYSWTPQETQYF. The CDR3 DNA sequence: TGTGCCAGCAGTTACTCCTGGACTCCCCAAGAGACCCAGTACTTC.

This chain's CDR3 is CASSHGTGGNEKLFF. In DNA form, the CDR3 reads TGCGCCAGCAGCCATGGGACCGGGGGTAATGAAAAACTGTTTTTT. J is TRBJ1-4 and V is TRBV5-1; a possible D gene is TRBD1 (5 bases). V dropped 4 bases and J dropped 4 bases, with 14 bases sitting between them. The CDR3 extends over 15 amino acids. Germline CDR1 reads SGHRS; CDR2 reads YFSETQ.

This clone was seen a few times. The V call is TRBV19, the J call TRBJ1-1, with 7 bases lining up with TRBD1. Per germline, CDR1 LNHDA and CDR2 SQIVND (reference sequence). The CDR3 totals 15 residues. Losses at the gene ends were 4 bases for V and 1 base for J; bases not matched to a gene: 6. CDR3 sequence (DNA): TGTGCCAGTAGTAGGCGACAGGGCCGGAACACTGAAGCTTTCTTT. It translates to CASSRRQGRNTEAFF.

This clone was detected a few times. The chain links TRBV10-2 to TRBJ2-1; 10 bases fit TRBD2. The CDR3 extends over 14 amino acids. The junction had 3 bases not matched to a gene; V was cut back by 6 bases and J by 4 bases. The germline V gene has CDR1 WSHSY and CDR2 SAAADI. CDR3 in DNA: TGCGCCAGCAGACAGGGACTAGCGTACAATGAGCAGTTCTTC. Translated: CASRQGLAYNEQFF.

This clone turned up a few times. The chain has TRBV20-1 and TRBJ2-5; no clear D gene. Germline-derived CDR1 and CDR2 are DFQATT and SNEGSKA (reference sequence). Trimming took 5 bases from V and 0 from J, leaving 4 bases between them. This CDR3 contains 11 residues. CDR3 DNA sequence: TGCAGTGCTGGCCACCAAGAGACCCAGTACTTC. Translation gives CSAGHQETQYF.

This clone was counted a few times. V and J are TRBV2 and TRBJ1-1; D possibly corresponds to TRBD1 (6 bases). Germline loops: CDR1 SNHLY, CDR2 FYNNEI. The germline V and J ends were trimmed by 6 bases and 11 bases, with 19 bases remaining between them. The CDR3 loop spans 13 amino acids. The CDR3 loop is CASSETGIDTAFF. CDR3 nucleotide sequence: TGTGCCAGCAGCGAAACAGGGATCGATACGGCTTTCTTT.

The V and J genes are TRBV5-4 and TRBJ1-1; TRBD1 agrees at 7 bases. The CDR3 is 14 amino acids. The germline V gene encodes CDR1 SGHNT and CDR2 YYREEE (reference sequence). With 4 bases clipped from V and 4 bases from J, the junction kept 7 bases outside the gene matches. The CDR3, as DNA: TGTGCCAGCAGCCAGGACCCAGGGGGCACTGAAGCTTTCTTT. The encoded protein is CASSQDPGGTEAFF.

The V and J genes are TRBV5-1 and TRBJ2-3; 9 bases fit TRBD2. V lost 0 bases, J lost 4 bases, and 6 bases stayed unmatched. This CDR3 region has 16 residues. The germline V gene has CDR1 SGHRS and CDR2 YFSETQ. CDR3 sequence: CASSLDGGRAPDTQYF. CDR3 DNA sequence: TGCGCCAGCAGCTTGGATGGCGGGAGGGCCCCAGATACGCAGTATTTT.

The V gene is TRBV7-6, the J gene TRBJ2-7; 7 nucleotides agree with TRBD1. Germline V CDR1 and CDR2: SGHVS, FNYEAQ. V shed 4 bases, J shed 1 base, and the junction held 10 bases outside the gene matches. The CDR3 runs 16 residues. The CDR3 reads CASSSSLRDRSYEQYF. In DNA form, the CDR3 reads TGTGCCAGCAGCTCCTCCCTCCGGGACAGATCCTACGAGCAGTACTTC.

The chain combines TRBV9 with TRBJ2-7; D unclear. Germline V gene lookup returns CDR1 SGDLS and CDR2 YYNGEE. This CDR3 is 15 amino acids long. Trimming stripped 4 bases from V and 0 bases from J, with 14 bases between. The CDR3 spells CASSPQLSPSYEQYF. CDR3 sequence (DNA): TGTGCCAGCAGCCCACAGCTTTCCCCCTCCTACGAGCAGTACTTC.

This chain connects TRBV5-4 to TRBJ1-2, with a weak D call TRBD1 (5 bases). V gave up 0 bases and J gave up 0 bases, with 6 bases separating them. CDR1 and CDR2 from the germline V gene are SGHNT and YYREEE (reference sequence). The CDR3 is 14 amino acids. Here the CDR3 reads CASSLETANYGYTF. The CDR3 DNA reads as TGTGCCAGCAGCTTGGAGACAGCTAACTATGGCTACACCTTC.

The chain has TRBV6-1 and TRBJ2-2; D may be TRBD1 (5 bases). CDR3 length equals 15 residues. Trimming cost V 5 bases and J 7 bases, with 17 bases left between them. The germline CDR1 and CDR2 sequences are MNHNS and SASEGT. The CDR3 loop is CASSSRELIGGELFF. For the CDR3, the DNA is TGTGCCAGCAGTTCCAGGGAATTAATAGGCGGGGAGCTGTTTTTT.

This chain uses TRBV5-4 with TRBJ1-2, with 11 bases identical to TRBD1. The germline V gene has CDR1 SGHNT and CDR2 YYREEE (reference sequence). The CDR3 totals 17 residues. Trimming removed 3 bases from V and 8 bases from J; junction bases left unmatched: 15. The CDR3 sequence is CASSSPSRTGGRGGYTF. For the CDR3, the DNA is TGTGCCAGCAGCTCCCCATCCAGGACAGGGGGCAGGGGGGGCTACACCTTC. Looking up the rest from reference TRBV5-4 and TRBJ1-2 gives the full variable domain: ETGVTQSPTHLIKTRGQQVTLRCSSQSGHNTVSWYQQALGQGPQFIFQYYREEENGRGNFPPRFSGLQFPNYSSELNVNALELDDSALYLCASSSPSRTGGRGGYTFGSGTRLTVV.

The chain combines TRBV6-5 with TRBJ1-1; a weak D match, TRBD1 (5 bases). V lost 10 bases, J lost 1 base, and 19 bases lay in between. In germline, CDR1 is MNHEY, CDR2 SVGAGI. This CDR3 comprises 15 residues. The CDR3 sequence: CATQRTGGGNTEAFF. For the CDR3, the DNA is TGTGCCACCCAACGGACCGGGGGGGGGAACACTGAAGCTTTCTTT.

The CDR3 region is CASSLYRTGNDYGYTF. Written as DNA, the CDR3 is TGTGCCAGCAGCTTGTATAGGACAGGGAACGACTATGGCTACACCTTC. The chain recombines TRBV5-6 with TRBJ1-2, with TRBD1 matching 8 bases. The junction had 8 bases not matched to a gene; V was cut back by 1 base and J by 3 bases. Germline CDR1 reads SGHDT; CDR2 reads YYEEEE. The CDR3 is 16 residues long.

This clone was observed once. The V call is TRBV6-6, the J call TRBJ2-5, with TRBD2 identical over 9 bases. CDR3 length equals 15 residues. Trimming at V came to 4 bases and at J to 1 base, leaving 4 bases not matched to a gene. CDR1 is MNHNY, CDR2 SVGAGI, per germline (reference sequence). CDR3 amino acids: CASSSGTSIQETQYF. DNA for the CDR3: TGTGCCAGCAGTTCCGGGACTAGCATCCAAGAGACCCAGTACTTC.

The V gene is TRBV9, the J gene TRBJ1-1; D not certain. Trimming cost V 1 base and J 6 bases, with 10 bases left between them. Germline V gives CDR1 SGDLS, CDR2 YYNGEE. The CDR3 runs to 13 residues. This CDR3 is CASSVFDSPEAFF. The CDR3 DNA follows: TGTGCCAGCAGCGTATTCGACTCGCCTGAAGCTTTCTTT. The full variable domain, rest sourced from reference TRBV9 and TRBJ1-1, is DSGVTQTPKHLITATGQRVTLRCSPRSGDLSVYWYQQSLDQGLQFLIQYYNGEERAKGNILERFSAQQFPDLHSELNLSSLELGDSALYFCASSVFDSPEAFFGQGTRLTVV.